A selection of T cell receptor beta chains follows, all from one sample in a study of radiation and T cells in renal cell carcinoma. Libraries were prepared by immunoSEQ multiplex PCR; TCRdb keeps only in-frame clonotypes and omits some of them. The profile covers 8,500 to 10,000 clones, with roughly 50% appearing a single time and about 19% taken by the ten largest. This material consisted of tumor tissue, taken from a patient whose treatment included radiotherapy and nephrectomy. The receptor set was obtained from a man in his fifties or sixties with renal cell carcinoma. Both conserved end residues are part of each CDR3. The order of the fields is clone size, J gene, V gene, CDR3 protein. Clone size appears in some rows only: once, few, many, or a class for an expanded clone.

size: NA; J: TRBJ2-1; V: TRBV28; CDR3: CASSFFVPGGKLNEQFF
size: NA; J: TRBJ2-2; V: TRBV5-1; CDR3: CASSLAMNTGELFF
size: few; J: TRBJ1-6; V: TRBV6-4; CDR3: CASSEGQENSPLHF
size: once; J: TRBJ2-7; V: TRBV5-4; CDR3: CASSLAGQEGVYEQYF
size: once; J: TRBJ2-6; V: TRBV4-2; CDR3: CASSQGQVGSGANVLTF
size: few; J: TRBJ2-7; V: TRBV2; CDR3: CASRPGTGGAYEQYF
size: NA; J: TRBJ1-4; V: TRBV18; CDR3: CASSPVDGNEKLFF
size: few; J: TRBJ2-7; V: TRBV20-1; CDR3: CSARRLTHSF
size: few; J: TRBJ2-7; V: TRBV28; CDR3: CASSSPYEQYF
size: NA; J: TRBJ1-1; V: TRBV27; CDR3: CASSLSSQGRWVATEAFF
size: NA; J: NA; V: TRBV10-3; CDR3: CATSPTDEQYF
size: NA; J: TRBJ1-4; V: TRBV4-2; CDR3: CASSHSYQQGRIVATNEKLFF
size: few; J: TRBJ2-7; V: TRBV5-4; CDR3: CASSPTRTSHYEQYF
size: NA; J: TRBJ2-7; V: TRBV7-2; CDR3: CASSLGGRGYEQYF
size: few; J: TRBJ1-4; V: TRBV27; CDR3: CASSLGRGGEKLFF
size: NA; J: TRBJ2-7; V: TRBV5-1; CDR3: CASRQAYEQYF
size: NA; J: TRBJ2-7; V: TRBV18; CDR3: CASSPPEYRTSYEQYF
size: NA; J: TRBJ1-2; V: TRBV10-3; CDR3: CAISESDRANYGYTF
size: NA; J: TRBJ2-7; V: TRBV10-1; CDR3: CASSESGQGKGEQYF
size: large; J: TRBJ2-7; V: TRBV7-2; CDR3: CASSLGPILQPYEQYF
size: NA; J: TRBJ2-6; V: TRBV19; CDR3: CASSIDIGGGVSGANVLTF
size: NA; J: TRBJ2-1; V: TRBV4-2; CDR3: CASSQVIPGVINEQFF
size: NA; J: TRBJ1-1; V: TRBV7-2; CDR3: CASSPQVATEAFF
size: few; J: TRBJ2-5; V: TRBV9; CDR3: CASSNLGGVQETQYF
size: NA; J: TRBJ2-5; V: TRBV9; CDR3: CASSVGGTETQYF
size: once; J: TRBJ1-2; V: TRBV11-2; CDR3: CASSVGVNGYTF
size: few; J: TRBJ2-2; V: TRBV6-6; CDR3: CASSYLTGGLFF
size: medium-sized; J: TRBJ1-2; V: TRBV28; CDR3: CASIMTGRNYGYTF
size: NA; J: TRBJ2-7; V: TRBV11-1; CDR3: CASSFDRRGTYEQYF
size: few; J: TRBJ1-2; V: TRBV7-9; CDR3: CASSPLTLEAYGYTF
size: NA; J: TRBJ1-4; V: TRBV13; CDR3: CASSPPPRSEKLFF
size: few; J: TRBJ1-2; V: TRBV10-3; CDR3: CAISEEQGHGYTF
size: once; J: TRBJ1-3; V: TRBV9; CDR3: CASSPTGDAGNTIYF
size: NA; J: TRBJ1-1; V: TRBV28; CDR3: CASSPEGVGVITEAFF
size: NA; J: TRBJ2-1; V: TRBV2; CDR3: CASSEGLAVNEQFF
size: NA; J: TRBJ2-7; V: TRBV18; CDR3: CASSAGVHSYEQYF
size: once; J: TRBJ1-5; V: TRBV5-1; CDR3: CASSVEGGQGQPQHF
size: NA; J: TRBJ2-7; V: TRBV5-4; CDR3: CASSSGSTRTLYEQYF